This TCR beta chain is from a study of control samples from healthy donors and cancer patients (dated by TCRdb to the early 2020s). The library came from the immunoSEQ multiplex PCR assay. TCRdb took over this immuneACCESS table, retaining in-frame rearrangements with V and J assigned. Such tables are incomplete; in checked studies, under half of the missing clones stem from an unresolved V gene, and the remainder is unexplained. The sample's table covers roughly 200,000 clones. More than 2% of the sample belongs to the ten largest clones. Points on this clone: The antigen it recognizes is unknown.

V is pruned by 6 bases and J by 1 base, leaving 6 bases of the junction without a gene match. The CDR3 spans 15 residues, from the cysteine through the phenylalanine. Only CDR3 DNA is held: 45 bases, read in frame from base 1. Taken from the germline V gene, the CDR1 and CDR2 loops are MNHEY and SVGAGI. The receptor was derived from a woman aged 25 to 39 in good health. The sequence links TRBV6-5 to TRBJ1-1; TRBD1 agrees with 9 junctional bases. The material sequenced was blood. This receptor carries the CDR3 CASRPPQGANTEAFF. The DNA sequence is as follows: TGTGCCAGCAGGCCCCCACAGGGGGCGAACACTGAAGCTTTCTTT.